The clone carrying this T cell receptor beta chain was seen a few times. Antigen specificity is unknown. This CDR3 has 13 amino acids. CDR1 and CDR2 (germline): SNHLY, FYNNEI. Trimming took off 7 bases at V and 5 bases at J, with 15 bases between the two ends. The sample comes from a study of blood T cells in healthy people across ages. Study-wide results and limits: Relative to aged donors, long-lived donors carried more naive CD4+ cells and displayed higher diversity.

The authors ran a second PCR of roughly 6 to 12 cycles using a sample-barcoded 5' primer and a J-beta primer mix. A minimum of 2.5 million CDR3-containing paired-end reads was obtained for each sample. One entry per CDR3 protein results from TCRdb running MiXCR on the 5' RACE reads. The profile covers about 1.6 million distinct CDR3 sequences, with roughly 32% appearing a single time and 11% taken by the ten largest. This receptor was identified in a woman in her twenties or thirties in good health. The sequenced sample was blood. The rearrangement joins TRBV2 to TRBJ2-7; D is ambiguous. The CDR3 reads CASTPFTVDEQYF. CDR3 coding DNA: TGTGCCAGCACCCCATTCACGGTCGACGAGCAGTACTTC.